This entry lists 18 T cell receptor beta chains sequenced from one sample in a study of T cell repertoires in cytomegalovirus infection. TCRdb ran MiXCR on the reads and lists one entry per CDR3 protein. The sample has approximately 910,000 distinct CDR3 sequences; roughly 31% are singletons. The antigens of these receptors remain unknown. The specimen was cultured CD8+ T cells from PBMCs, collected from culture after CMV antigen stimulation. The source is a human donor in good health (CMV status not recorded). Some clones in this sample may be carry-over from other donors' samples.

The rearrangement joins TRBV5-4 to TRBJ1-1; no definite D call. The V gene lost 2 bases and the J gene lost 0 bases, with 8 bases spanning the gap. Germline V lookup: CDR1 SGHNT, CDR2 YYREEE (reference sequence). This CDR3 region has 14 residues. In DNA, the CDR3 is TGTGCCAGCAGCTTTGATCCGGTGAACACTGAAGCTTTCTTT. Translation gives CASSFDPVNTEAFF.

This chain uses TRBV13 with TRBJ1-1, with D perhaps matching TRBD1 (6 bases). The CDR3 consists of 13 residues. V lost 7 bases and J 2 bases, leaving 11 bases between the germline ends. The germline CDR1 and CDR2 sequences are PRHDT and FYEKMQ (reference sequence). In DNA, the CDR3 is TGTGCCAGCACCCAACAGGGTAACACTGAAGCTTTCTTT. This sequence encodes CASTQQGNTEAFF.

The CDR3 nucleotides read TGTGCCAGCAGTTTAGAATCGCACGGGAACACTGAAGCTTTCTTT. Translation: CASSLESHGNTEAFF. The chain couples TRBV12-3 or TRBV12-4 to TRBJ1-1; D not resolved. This CDR3 has 15 amino acids. The V gene lost 1 base and the J gene lost 1 base, with 10 bases spanning the gap.

This clonotype was seen at least ten times. The chain recombines TRBV7-8 with TRBJ2-5; 8 bases fit TRBD1. V shed 5 bases and J 4 bases; nucleotides not matched to a gene: 9. Germline assignment: CDR1 SGHVS and CDR2 FQNEAQ. The CDR3 has 15 residues. The CDR3 DNA reads as TGTGCCAGCAGCCTAGGACAGGGTTGGGGAGAGACCCAGTACTTC. Protein sequence: CASSLGQGWGETQYF.

Only a few counts were recorded for this clonotype. The chain joins TRBV6-6 to TRBJ1-6; possible D gene TRBD1, 5 bases. This CDR3 is 14 amino acids long. Looked up from germline, CDR1 is MNHNY and CDR2 is SVGAGI (reference sequence). V was shortened by 5 bases and J by 6 bases, with 11 bases between the two germline ends. DNA of the CDR3: TGTGCCAGCAGTGCGAAGACAGTTAATTCACCCCTCCACTTT. This translates into CASSAKTVNSPLHF.

This clonotype has at least ten counts. V gene TRBV7-6 combines with J gene TRBJ1-1, with a possible D match to TRBD1 (5 bases). Deletions cut 2 bases from V and 7 bases from J, with 17 bases between. This CDR3 spans 15 amino acids. Germline V gives CDR1 SGHVS, CDR2 FNYEAQ. CDR3 in DNA: TGTGCCAGCAGCTTAACCGACATATCGGGGGGTGAAGCTTTCTTT. It encodes CASSLTDISGGEAFF.

A few counts support this clonotype. This rearrangement joins TRBV6-5 to TRBJ2-7; a possible D gene is TRBD2 (7 bases). Trimming shortened V by 7 bases and J by 4 bases, and 17 bases separated the two germline ends. CDR1 and CDR2 from the germline V gene are MNHEY and SVGAGI. CDR3 size: 14 residues. The CDR3 DNA reads TGTGCCAGCAATGATGGCGGGGGCTCATACGAGCAGTACTTC. Its translation: CASNDGGGSYEQYF.

This clonotype was found a few times. The rearrangement links TRBV6-2 or TRBV6-3 to TRBJ2-7; a weak D match, TRBD1 (6 bases). The CDR3 spans 13 residues. With 2 bases removed from V and 4 bases from J, the gap between germline ends came to 9 bases. Germline assignment: CDR1 MNHEY and CDR2 SVGEGT. DNA of the CDR3: TGTGCCAGCAGTTACGGGACAAGGTACGAGCAGTACTTC. Its protein is CASSYGTRYEQYF.

The V and J genes are TRBV6-1 and TRBJ1-5, with TRBD1 matching over 8 bases. There are 15 residues in the CDR3. Germline CDR1 reads MNHNS; CDR2 reads SASEGT. V was pared by 10 bases and J by 1 base, with 9 bases of the junction left unmatched. This CDR3 reads CAILGQGGSNQPQHF. In nucleotides, the CDR3 is TGTGCCATTCTTGGACAGGGAGGAAGCAATCAGCCCCAGCATTTT.

This clonotype was seen more than once but under ten times. The genes are TRBV20-1 and TRBJ2-1; no definite D call. V was cut by 6 bases and J by 3 bases, with 15 bases left in between. This CDR3 is built from 14 residues. CDR1 DFQATT and CDR2 SNEGSKA come from the germline V gene (reference sequence). CDR3: CSAPAPTYYNEQFF. In nucleotides, the CDR3 is TGCAGTGCGCCAGCCCCGACTTACTACAATGAGCAGTTCTTC.

A note on this clonotype: One base away lies a much larger clone, so this may be a sequencing read error. The chain has TRBV11-2 and TRBJ2-3; D is unresolved. The CDR3 is 16 amino acids. The germline V gene has CDR1 SGHAT and CDR2 FQNNGV. The V gene lost 4 bases and the J gene lost 1 base, with 15 bases spanning the gap. CDR3 loop: CASSSWVQSGTDTQYF. The CDR3, as DNA: TGTGCCAGCAGCTCCTGGGTCCAGAGCGGCACAGATACGCAGTATTTT.

For the CDR3, the DNA is TGTGCTAGTGGTTTCCGGACAGGGGCGGCCTACGAGCAGTACTTC. Encoded protein: CASGFRTGAAYEQYF. This chain joins TRBV12-5 and TRBJ2-7; TRBD1 matches at 9 bases. With V trimmed by 3 bases and J by 2 bases, 5 bases remained unmatched. CDR1 LGHNT and CDR2 FRNRAP come from the germline V gene. The CDR3 spans 15 residues.

This clonotype was counted only a few times. The CDR3 nucleotides read TGTGCCACCAGTGATTTCAGGGGTTCAGATACGCAGTATTTT. It yields the protein CATSDFRGSDTQYF. This rearrangement joins TRBV24-1 to TRBJ2-3, with D perhaps matching TRBD1 (6 bases). Germline CDR1 is KGHDR and CDR2 is SFDVKD. CDR3 length equals 14 residues. Trimming removed 1 base at V and 4 bases at J, with 8 bases between.

This clonotype showed up many times. A junction boundary mismatches the germline segment, possibly from a read error. The V gene is TRBV4-1, the J gene TRBJ2-1, with TRBD2 matching over 13 bases. Germline values: CDR1 MGHRA, CDR2 YSYEKL. CDR3 length equals 16 residues. The DNA of the CDR3 is TGTGCCAGCAGTCAACTAGCGGGGGGGCCCTACAATGAGCAGTTCTTC. Amino acid sequence: CASSQLAGGPYNEQFF.

The gene calls are TRBV15 and TRBJ2-1; D gene ambiguous. The germline V gene has CDR1 LNHNV and CDR2 YYDKDF (reference sequence). Trimming removed 3 bases at V and 8 bases at J, with 11 bases between. The CDR3 is made up of 13 amino acids. The CDR3 loop is CATSRTGYYEQFF. CDR3 coding DNA: TGTGCCACCAGCAGGACGGGTTATTATGAGCAGTTCTTC.

This clonotype appeared a few times. This chain connects TRBV6-1 to TRBJ1-3, with 8 bases matching TRBD1. The CDR3 length is 15 residues. Germline V gene lookup returns CDR1 MNHNS and CDR2 SASEGT. With 5 bases clipped from V and 2 bases from J, the junction kept 5 bases outside the gene matches. CDR3 sequence reads: CASSWGDRPGNTIYF. The CDR3, as DNA: TGTGCCAGCAGTTGGGGGGACAGGCCTGGAAACACCATATATTTT.

The chain recombines TRBV19 with TRBJ1-6, with TRBD1 matching 10 bases. Germline trimming cut 1 base from V and 9 bases from J; bases unmatched to any gene: 3. CDR3 size: 15 residues. Per germline, CDR1 LNHDA and CDR2 SQIVND (reference sequence). The CDR3 is CASSIARTGGSPLHF. CDR3 nucleotides: TGTGCCAGTAGTATAGCCCGGACAGGGGGTTCACCCCTCCACTTT.

This clonotype was found a few times. The genes are TRBV20-1 and TRBJ2-5, with D perhaps being TRBD1 or TRBD2 (6 bases each). Deletions cut 6 bases from V and 7 bases from J, with 27 bases between. Germline CDR1 is DFQATT and CDR2 is SNEGSKA (reference sequence). CDR3 length: 16 residues. CDR3 region: CSAERGRSVWDRTQYF. CDR3 DNA: TGCAGTGCCGAACGGGGGCGGTCGGTTTGGGATAGGACCCAGTACTTC.